This record covers a single T cell receptor beta chain. Its antigen is still unknown. The CDR3 is made up of 14 amino acids. Germline V gene data show CDR1 as SQVTM and CDR2 as ANQGSEA. Germline trimming cut 6 bases from V and 5 bases from J; bases unmatched to any gene: 9. The data derive from a study of OX40 agonist ivuxolimab in advanced cancers. Study at large: The patients' treatment was ivuxolimab, an agonistic anti-OX40 (CD134) antibody. Partial responses were recorded for three patients, including one with hepatocellular carcinoma and two with cutaneous melanoma. Whole-study findings and limits: Among the nonresponders, some also had low normalized T-cell clonal expansion. Clones of CD4+ and CD8+ blood T cells grew by week 6 at doses of 0.1 to 3.0 mg/kg.

Generated by immunoSEQ multiplex PCR, the TCRdb table keeps only in-frame clones and is missing some. The table records tens of thousands of clones, about nine tenths of them present only once. This clonotype was sampled from an adult with an advanced solid tumor such as melanoma, head and neck, liver or kidney cancer. V is TRBV29-1 and J is TRBJ2-2, with 7 positions matching TRBD1. The sample consisted of CD4+ or CD8+ T cells sorted from blood, taken in a trial of the OX40 agonist ivuxolimab. The CDR3 region is CSVLRGQETGELFF. CDR3 nucleotide sequence: TGCAGCGTCCTAAGGGGGCAAGAGACCGGGGAGCTGTTTTTT.